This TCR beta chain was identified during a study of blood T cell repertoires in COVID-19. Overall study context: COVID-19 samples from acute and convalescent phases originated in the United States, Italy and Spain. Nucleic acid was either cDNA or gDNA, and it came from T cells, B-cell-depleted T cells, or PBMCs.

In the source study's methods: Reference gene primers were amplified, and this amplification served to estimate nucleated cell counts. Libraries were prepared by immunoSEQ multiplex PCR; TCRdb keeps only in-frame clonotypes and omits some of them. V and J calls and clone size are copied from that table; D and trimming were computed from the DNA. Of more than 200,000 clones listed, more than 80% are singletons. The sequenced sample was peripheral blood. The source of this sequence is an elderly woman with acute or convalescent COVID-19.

The DNA for the CDR3 is TGTGCCACCGACAGGGTCAGTGATACGCAGTATTTT. It is translated as CATDRVSDTQYF. This rearrangement joins TRBV6-6 to TRBJ2-3, with 7 bases aligning to TRBD1. Germline V gene sequence: CDR1 MNHNY, CDR2 SVGAGI (reference sequence). This CDR3 has 12 amino acids. Unmatched junction bases numbered 7, after V lost 10 bases and J lost 6 bases.